The sequence of this TCR beta chain was determined in a study of human T cells and chemical hapten exposure. Overall study: Patches that contained 0.01% DPC were applied to the upper back and read at 6 days. Affected patients, primarily female, had alopecia areata, totalis or universalis. The study, taken as a whole, reports: Significantly more large CDR3 similarity clusters arose among expanded TCRs than among controls.

Library construction involved attaching unique molecular identifiers to individual cDNA molecules, which allowed quantitative, reproducible TCR counting. TCRdb re-called the RACE reads with MiXCR, one entry per CDR3 protein. The repertoire holds tens of thousands of distinct CDR3 sequences, with around 7% as singletons. Time point specified: pre-sensitization, week 0. Specified treatment: therapeutic diphenylcyclopropenone sensitization with weekly scalp DPC. This clonotype was detected many times. The antigen is not known. With 4 bases removed from V and 3 bases from J, the gap between germline ends came to 3 bases. The CDR3 runs to 11 residues.

This chain links TRBV12-3 or TRBV12-4 with TRBJ1-1; D gene unclear. The sequenced sample was whole blood, obtained in connection with sensitization to the hapten diphenylcyclopropenone (DPC). This sequence originates from a woman in her 30s with alopecia areata. Some clones in this sample may be carry-over from other donors' samples. CDR3 bases: TGTGCCAGCAGTTATCACACTGAAGCTTTCTTT. This sequence encodes CASSYHTEAFF.